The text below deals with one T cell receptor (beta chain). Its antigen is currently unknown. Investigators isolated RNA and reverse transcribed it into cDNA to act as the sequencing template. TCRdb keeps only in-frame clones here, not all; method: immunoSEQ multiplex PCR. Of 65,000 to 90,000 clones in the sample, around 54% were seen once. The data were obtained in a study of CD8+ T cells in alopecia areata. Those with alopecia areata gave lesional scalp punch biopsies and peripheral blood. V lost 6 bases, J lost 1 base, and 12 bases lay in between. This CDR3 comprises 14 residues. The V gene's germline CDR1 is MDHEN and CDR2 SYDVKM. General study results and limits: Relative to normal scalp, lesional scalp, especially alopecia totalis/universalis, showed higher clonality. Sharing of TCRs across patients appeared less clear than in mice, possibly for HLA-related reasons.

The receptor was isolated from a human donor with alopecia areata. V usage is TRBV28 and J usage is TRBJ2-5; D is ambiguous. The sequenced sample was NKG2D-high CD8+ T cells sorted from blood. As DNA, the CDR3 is TGTGCCAGCAGCCTCGACCGGACCCAAGAGACCCAGTACTTC. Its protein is CASSLDRTQETQYF.